The T cell receptor (beta chain) described here comes from a study of blood T cell repertoires in COVID-19. Study context: The United States, Italy and Spain supplied acute and convalescent COVID-19 samples. In each case, the material was cDNA or gDNA derived from T cells, B-cell-depleted T cells, or PBMCs.

The protocol was immunoSEQ multiplex PCR, while the TCRdb copy is restricted to in-frame clones and leaves out a portion. The profile shows approximately 34,000 clones, 80% to 95% of them singletons. CDR1 MGHRA and CDR2 YSYEKL come from the germline V gene. The V and J ends lost 4 bases and 2 bases respectively, with 18 bases between them. The CDR3 extends over 17 amino acids. V and J are TRBV4-1 and TRBJ2-1; a possible D gene is TRBD1 (6 bases). The sequenced sample was peripheral blood. The sequence was collected from a man aged 55 to 69 with acute or convalescent COVID-19. The CDR3 spells CASSRGGVAQAYNEQFF. DNA for the CDR3: TGCGCCAGCAGCCGAGGGGGAGTAGCGCAAGCCTACAATGAGCAGTTCTTC.